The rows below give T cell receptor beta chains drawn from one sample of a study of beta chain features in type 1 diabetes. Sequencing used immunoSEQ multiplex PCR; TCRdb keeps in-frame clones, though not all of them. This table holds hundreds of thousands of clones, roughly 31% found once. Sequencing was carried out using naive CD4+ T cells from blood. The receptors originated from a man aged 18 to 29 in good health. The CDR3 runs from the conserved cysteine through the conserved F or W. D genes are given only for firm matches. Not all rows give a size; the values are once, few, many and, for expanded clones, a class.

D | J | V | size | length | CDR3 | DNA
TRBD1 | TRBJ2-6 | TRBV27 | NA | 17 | CASSGRDRGSWANVLTF | TGTGCCAGCAGTGGACGGGACAGGGGAAGCTGGGCCAACGTCCTGACTTTC
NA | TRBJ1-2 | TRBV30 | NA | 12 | CASGWANYGYTF | TGTGCCTCTGGATGGGCTAACTATGGCTACACCTTC
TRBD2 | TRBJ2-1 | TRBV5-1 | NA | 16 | CASLNGGGNSYNEQFF | TGCGCCAGCCTTAATGGCGGGGGGAACTCCTACAATGAGCAGTTCTTC
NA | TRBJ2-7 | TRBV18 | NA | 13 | CASSPQGSYEQYF | TGTGCCAGCTCACCCCAGGGATCCTACGAGCAGTACTTC
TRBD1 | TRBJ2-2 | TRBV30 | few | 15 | CAWSVQGEDTGELFF | TGTGCCTGGAGTGTACAGGGGGAAGACACCGGGGAGCTGTTTTTT
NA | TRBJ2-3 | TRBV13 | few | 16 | CASRRPWGSSADTQYF | TGTGCCAGCCGGCGTCCTTGGGGGAGCTCTGCAGATACGCAGTATTTT
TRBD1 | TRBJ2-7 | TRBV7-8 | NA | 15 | CASSSLQGAGYEQYF | TGTGCCAGCAGCTCCCTACAGGGGGCGGGGTACGAGCAGTACTTC
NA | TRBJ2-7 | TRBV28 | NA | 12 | CASSLSAYEQYF | TGTGCCAGCAGTTTATCCGCCTACGAGCAGTACTTC
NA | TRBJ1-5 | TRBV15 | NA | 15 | CATSRDLRVGQPQHF | TGTGCCACCAGCAGAGATCTTCGGGTAGGTCAGCCCCAGCATTTT
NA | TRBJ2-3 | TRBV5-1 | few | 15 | CASSLDGDSTDTQYF | TGCGCCAGCAGCTTGGATGGGGATAGCACAGATACGCAGTATTTT
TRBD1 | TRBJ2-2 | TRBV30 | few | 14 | CAWTRGQRTGELFF | TGTGCCTGGACCAGGGGGCAGCGAACCGGGGAGCTGTTTTTT
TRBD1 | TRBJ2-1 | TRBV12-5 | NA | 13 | CASGTGVYNEQFF | TGTGCTAGCGGGACAGGAGTCTACAATGAGCAGTTCTTC
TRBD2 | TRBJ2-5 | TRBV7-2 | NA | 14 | CASSSQRGGETQYF | TGTGCCAGCAGCTCCCAGCGGGGGGGAGAGACCCAGTACTTC
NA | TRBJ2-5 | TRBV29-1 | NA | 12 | CSVGAWGETQYF | TGCAGCGTGGGGGCCTGGGGGGAGACCCAGTACTTC
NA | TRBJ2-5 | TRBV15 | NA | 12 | CATSEGPWTQYF | TGTGCCACCAGCGAGGGGCCTTGGACCCAGTACTTC
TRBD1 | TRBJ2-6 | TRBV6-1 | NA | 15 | CASSEQGAGANVLTF | TGTGCCAGCAGTGAGCAGGGGGCTGGGGCCAACGTCCTGACTTTC
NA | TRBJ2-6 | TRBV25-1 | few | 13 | CASTPLGANVLTF | TGTGCCAGCACTCCTCTCGGGGCCAACGTCCTGACTTTC
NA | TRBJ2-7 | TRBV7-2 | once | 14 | CASSFTGLSYEQYF | TGTGCCAGCAGCTTTACTGGACTCTCCTACGAGCAGTACTTC
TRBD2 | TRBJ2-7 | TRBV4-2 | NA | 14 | CASSLSGRGLEQYF | TGTGCCAGCAGCCTAAGCGGGAGGGGTCTCGAGCAGTACTTC
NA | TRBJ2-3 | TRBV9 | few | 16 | CASSPGAETSTDTQYF | TGTGCCAGCAGCCCAGGGGCGGAGACTTCCACAGATACGCAGTATTTT
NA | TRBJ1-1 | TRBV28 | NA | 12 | CAIDAGNTEAFF | TGTGCCATTGACGCCGGAAACACTGAAGCTTTCTTT
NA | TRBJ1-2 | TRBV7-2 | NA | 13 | CASSFTWSYGYTF | TGTGCCAGCAGCTTTACCTGGTCGTATGGCTACACCTTC
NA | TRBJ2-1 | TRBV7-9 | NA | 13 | CASSLMAASEQFF | TGTGCCAGCAGCTTAATGGCGGCAAGTGAGCAGTTCTTC
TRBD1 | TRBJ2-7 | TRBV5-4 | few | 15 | CASSSGQEPTREQYF | TGTGCCAGCAGCTCCGGACAGGAGCCGACCCGCGAGCAGTACTTC
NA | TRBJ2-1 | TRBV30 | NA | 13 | CAWSGDSRNEQFF | TGTGCCTGGAGTGGGGACTCTCGGAATGAGCAGTTCTTC
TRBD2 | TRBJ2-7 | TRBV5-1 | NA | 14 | CASSLETSLPEQYF | TGCGCCAGCAGCTTGGAGACTAGCTTGCCCGAGCAGTACTTC
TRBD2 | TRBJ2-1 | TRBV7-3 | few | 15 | CASSPGTSGATEQFF | TGTGCCAGCAGCCCCGGGACTAGCGGGGCGACGGAGCAGTTCTTC
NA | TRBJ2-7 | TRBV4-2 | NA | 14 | CASSQVGGAYEQYF | TGTGCCAGCAGCCAAGTGGGCGGGGCCTACGAGCAGTACTTC
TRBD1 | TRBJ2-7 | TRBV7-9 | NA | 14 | CASSLETGGAEQYF | TGTGCCAGCAGCTTAGAAACAGGGGGCGCCGAGCAGTACTTC
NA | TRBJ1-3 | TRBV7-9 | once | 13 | CASRMISGNTIYF | TGTGCCAGCAGGATGATCTCTGGAAACACCATATATTTT
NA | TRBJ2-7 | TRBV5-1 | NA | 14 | CASSPPLANYEQYF | TGCGCCAGCAGCCCACCCCTCGCGAACTACGAGCAGTACTTC
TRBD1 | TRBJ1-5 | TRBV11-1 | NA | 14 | CASSSDRGNQPQHF | TGTGCCAGCAGCTCCGACAGGGGCAATCAGCCCCAGCATTTT
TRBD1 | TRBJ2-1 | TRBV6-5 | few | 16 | CASSYSVDRAYNEQFF | TGTGCCAGCAGTTACTCGGTGGACAGGGCATACAATGAGCAGTTCTTC
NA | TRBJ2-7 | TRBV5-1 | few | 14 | CASRVLVTSYEQYF | TGCGCCAGCAGAGTCCTGGTGACCTCCTACGAGCAGTACTTC
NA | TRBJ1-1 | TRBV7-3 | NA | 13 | CASSGGTNTEAFF | TGTGCCAGCAGCGGCGGCACGAACACTGAAGCTTTCTTT
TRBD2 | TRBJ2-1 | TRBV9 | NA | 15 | CASSGTSEGYNEQFF | TGTGCCAGCAGCGGTACTAGCGAGGGCTACAATGAGCAGTTCTTC
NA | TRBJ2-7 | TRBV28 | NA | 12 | CASSQGDYEQYF | TGTGCCAGCAGTCAAGGGGACTACGAGCAGTACTTC
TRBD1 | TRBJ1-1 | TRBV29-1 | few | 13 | CSGRTGMNTEAFF | TGCAGCGGGAGGACAGGGATGAACACTGAAGCTTTCTTT
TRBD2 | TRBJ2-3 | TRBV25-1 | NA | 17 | CASSERRGGSNTDTQYF | TGTGCCAGCAGTGAAAGGCGGGGCGGGAGCAACACAGATACGCAGTATTTT
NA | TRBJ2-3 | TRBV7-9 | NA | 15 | CASSSQASATDTQYF | TGTGCCAGCTCAAGTCAGGCTAGTGCCACAGATACGCAGTATTTT
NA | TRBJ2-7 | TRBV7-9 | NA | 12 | CASSLRAYEQYF | TGTGCCAGCAGCTTAAGAGCCTACGAGCAGTACTTC
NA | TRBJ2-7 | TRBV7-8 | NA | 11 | CASSLSVEQYF | TGTGCCAGCAGCTTATCGGTCGAGCAGTACTTC
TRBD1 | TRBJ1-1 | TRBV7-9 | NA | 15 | CASSLPGQDRTEAFF | TGTGCCAGCAGCTTACCCGGACAGGATAGGACTGAAGCTTTCTTT
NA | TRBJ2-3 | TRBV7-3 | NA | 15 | CASSLSGSFTDTQYF | TGTGCCAGCAGCCTGAGCGGGTCCTTCACAGATACGCAGTATTTT
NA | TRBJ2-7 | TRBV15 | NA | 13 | CATSRGRSYEQYF | TGTGCCACCAGCAGAGGGAGGTCCTACGAGCAGTACTTC
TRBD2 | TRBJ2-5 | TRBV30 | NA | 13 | CAWERGLGETQYF | TGTGCCTGGGAGCGGGGCTTAGGGGAGACCCAGTACTTC
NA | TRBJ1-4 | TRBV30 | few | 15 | CAWSRRVTTNEKLFF | TGTGCCTGGAGTAGACGGGTGACAACTAATGAAAAACTGTTTTTT
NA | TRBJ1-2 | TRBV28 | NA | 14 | CASSSRRAWYGYTF | TGTGCCAGCAGTTCCCGGAGGGCTTGGTATGGCTACACCTTC
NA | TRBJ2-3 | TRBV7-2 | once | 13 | CASSYRNTDTQYF | TGTGCCAGCAGCTACAGAAACACAGATACGCAGTATTTT
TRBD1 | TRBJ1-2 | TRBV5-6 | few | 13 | CASSRDRDRGYTF | TGTGCCAGCAGCCGCGACAGGGATCGCGGCTACACCTTC
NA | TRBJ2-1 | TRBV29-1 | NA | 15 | CSVARAGGQDNEQFF | TGCAGCGTTGCCAGGGCGGGAGGACAGGACAATGAGCAGTTCTTC
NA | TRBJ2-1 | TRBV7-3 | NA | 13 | CASSQRRDNEQFF | TGTGCCAGCAGCCAACGGAGGGACAATGAGCAGTTCTTC
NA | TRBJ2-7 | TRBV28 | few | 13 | CASNRPTSFEQYF | TGTGCCAGTAACAGACCGACCTCCTTCGAGCAGTACTTC
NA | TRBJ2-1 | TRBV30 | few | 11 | CAWSVRREQFF | TGTGCCTGGAGTGTACGGCGTGAGCAGTTCTTC